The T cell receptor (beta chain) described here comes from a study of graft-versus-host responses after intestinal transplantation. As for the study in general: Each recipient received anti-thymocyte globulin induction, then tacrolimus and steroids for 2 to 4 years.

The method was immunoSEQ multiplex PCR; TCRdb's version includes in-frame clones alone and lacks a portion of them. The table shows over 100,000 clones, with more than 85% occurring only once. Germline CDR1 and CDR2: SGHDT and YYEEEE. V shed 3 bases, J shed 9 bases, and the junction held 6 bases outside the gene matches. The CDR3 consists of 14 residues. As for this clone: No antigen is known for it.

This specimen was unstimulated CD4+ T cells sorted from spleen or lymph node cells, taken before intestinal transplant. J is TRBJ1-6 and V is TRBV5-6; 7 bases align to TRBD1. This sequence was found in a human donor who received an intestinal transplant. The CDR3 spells CASSSGTASSPLHF. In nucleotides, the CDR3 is TGTGCCAGCAGCTCCGGGACAGCGAGTTCACCCCTCCACTTT.